This TCR beta chain was observed in a study of OX40 agonist ivuxolimab in advanced cancers. Study observations and caveats: The expanded peripheral T cells' antigen specificity was not determined.

Collection of blood occurred at baseline, at cycle 4 day 1, and at cycle 7 day 1. Assay: immunoSEQ multiplex PCR; the TCRdb copy retains only in-frame clones and omits some. The sample has roughly 13,000 clones; 80% are singletons. Points on this clone: The antigen is undetermined.

V gave up 1 base and J gave up 0 bases, with 9 bases separating them. The CDR3 extends over 15 amino acids. Looked up from germline, CDR1 is MGHRA and CDR2 is YSYEKL. This chain links TRBV4-1 with TRBJ1-2; unclear D gene. The sequence was collected from an adult with an advanced solid tumor such as melanoma, head and neck, liver or kidney cancer. Here the sequenced sample was CD4+ or CD8+ T cells sorted from blood, taken in a trial of the OX40 agonist ivuxolimab. The CDR3: CASSQVPESNYGYTF. The CDR3 bases are TGCGCCAGCAGCCAAGTGCCCGAATCTAACTATGGCTACACCTTC.